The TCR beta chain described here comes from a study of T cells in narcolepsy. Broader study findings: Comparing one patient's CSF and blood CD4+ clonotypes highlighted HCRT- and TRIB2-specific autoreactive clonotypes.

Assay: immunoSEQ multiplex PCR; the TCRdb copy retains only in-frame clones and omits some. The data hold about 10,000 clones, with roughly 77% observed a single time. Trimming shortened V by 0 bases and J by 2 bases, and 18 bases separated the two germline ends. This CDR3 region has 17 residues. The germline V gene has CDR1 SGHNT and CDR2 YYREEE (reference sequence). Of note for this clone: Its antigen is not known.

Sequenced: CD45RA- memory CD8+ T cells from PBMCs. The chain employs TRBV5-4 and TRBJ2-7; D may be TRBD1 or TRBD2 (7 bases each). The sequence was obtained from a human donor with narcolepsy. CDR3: CASSLEPSGGGAYEQYF. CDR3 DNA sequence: TGTGCCAGCAGCTTGGAACCCTCAGGGGGGGGTGCCTACGAGCAGTACTTC.